This record concerns one TCR beta chain sequence. This entry belongs to a study of cytomegalovirus exposure and HLA in healthy donors. The CDR3 has 18 residues. After removal of 0 bases from V and 4 bases from J, the junction contained 13 bases not matched to a gene. Germline assignment: CDR1 SGHDT and CDR2 YYEEEE. Researchers ran the PCR with 60 Vbeta and 13 Jbeta primers. Clones were read by immunoSEQ multiplex PCR, and TCRdb kept only the in-frame ones, dropping some. This sample has under 170,000 clones, with 75% to 85% found just once. These donors counted as nominally healthy when sampled, but unrecorded immune exposures were likely.

This TCR derives from a human donor in good health. The specimen was PBMCs. The chain recombines TRBV5-6 with TRBJ2-1; 7 nucleotides line up with TRBD1. The CDR3 DNA sequence: TGTGCCAGCAGCTTGGTGTCGTTTGGGGGACAGCAATACAATGAGCAGTTCTTC. Amino acid sequence: CASSLVSFGGQQYNEQFF.